This TCR beta chain was identified in a study of shared clonotypes between healthy human individuals. About the research overall: A couple of female and a few male donors aged 18 to 49 were enrolled. CD4 naive and memory got three plates each, CD8 naive two, CD8 memory one.

In the naive CD8 group, cells lacked CD45RO and were positively selected for CCR7, so terminally differentiated effector memory CD45RA+ cells were left out. General study findings and limits: Across a few donors, naive CD4 shared 4.5% to 6%, naive CD8 3.5% to 4%, memory CD4 roughly 2.2%, memory CD8 around 0.36%.

Assay used: immunoSEQ multiplex PCR; TCRdb lists only in-frame clones, some missing. The sample holds under 2,000,000 clones; about 95% are singletons and the top ten take approximately 1%. The CDR3 totals 16 residues. V was shortened by 7 bases and J by 9 bases, with 25 bases between the two germline ends. In germline, CDR1 is MNHEY, CDR2 SMNVEV (reference sequence). In regard to this clone: Its antigen is undetermined.

Sample: naive CD8+ T cells sorted from blood. V and J are TRBV27 and TRBJ2-1, with D tentatively TRBD2 (6 bases). The TCR comes from a man aged 18 to 29 in good health. The CDR3 sequence is CASKITRDSPGSEQFF. The CDR3 DNA follows: TGTGCCAGCAAAATAACCCGGGACTCGCCAGGGAGTGAGCAGTTCTTC.